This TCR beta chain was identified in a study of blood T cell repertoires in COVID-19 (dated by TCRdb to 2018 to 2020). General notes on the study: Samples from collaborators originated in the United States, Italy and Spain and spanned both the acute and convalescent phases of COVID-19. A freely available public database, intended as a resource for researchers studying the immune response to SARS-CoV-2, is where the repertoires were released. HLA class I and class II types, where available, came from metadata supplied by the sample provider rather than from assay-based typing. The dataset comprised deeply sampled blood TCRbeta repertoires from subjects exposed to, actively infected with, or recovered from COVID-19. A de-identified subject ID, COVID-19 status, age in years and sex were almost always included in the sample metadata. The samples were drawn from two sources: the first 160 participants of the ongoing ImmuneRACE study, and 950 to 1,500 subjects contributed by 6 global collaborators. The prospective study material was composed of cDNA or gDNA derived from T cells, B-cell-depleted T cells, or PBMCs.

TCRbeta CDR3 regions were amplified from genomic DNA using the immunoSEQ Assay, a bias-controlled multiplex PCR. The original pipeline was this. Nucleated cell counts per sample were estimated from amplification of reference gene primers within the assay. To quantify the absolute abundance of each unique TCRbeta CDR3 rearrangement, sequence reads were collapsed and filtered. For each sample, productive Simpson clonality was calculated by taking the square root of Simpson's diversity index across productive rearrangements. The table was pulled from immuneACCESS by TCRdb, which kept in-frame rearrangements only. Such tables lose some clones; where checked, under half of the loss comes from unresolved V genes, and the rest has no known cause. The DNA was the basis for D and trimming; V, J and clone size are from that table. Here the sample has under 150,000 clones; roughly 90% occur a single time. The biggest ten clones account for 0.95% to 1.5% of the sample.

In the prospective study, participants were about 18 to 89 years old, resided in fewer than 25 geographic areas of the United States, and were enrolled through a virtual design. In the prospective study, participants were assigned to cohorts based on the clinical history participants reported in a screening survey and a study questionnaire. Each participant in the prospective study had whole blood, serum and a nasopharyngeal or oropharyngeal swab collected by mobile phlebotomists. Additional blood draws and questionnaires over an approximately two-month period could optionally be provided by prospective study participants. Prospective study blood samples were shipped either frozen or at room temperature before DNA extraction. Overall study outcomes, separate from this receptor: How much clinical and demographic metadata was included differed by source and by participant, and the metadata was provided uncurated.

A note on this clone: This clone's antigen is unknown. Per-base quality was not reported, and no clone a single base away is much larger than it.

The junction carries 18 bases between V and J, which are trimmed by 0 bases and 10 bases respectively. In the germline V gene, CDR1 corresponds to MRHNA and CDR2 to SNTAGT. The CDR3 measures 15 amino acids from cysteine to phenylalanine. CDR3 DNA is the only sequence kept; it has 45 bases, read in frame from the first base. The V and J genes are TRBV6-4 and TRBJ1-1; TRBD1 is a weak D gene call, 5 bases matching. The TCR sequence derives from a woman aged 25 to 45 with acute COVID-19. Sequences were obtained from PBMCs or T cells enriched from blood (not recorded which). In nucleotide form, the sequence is TGTGCCAGCAGTGACTCACGGGACTCCCCTTTTCCAGCTTTCTTT. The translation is CASSDSRDSPFPAFF.